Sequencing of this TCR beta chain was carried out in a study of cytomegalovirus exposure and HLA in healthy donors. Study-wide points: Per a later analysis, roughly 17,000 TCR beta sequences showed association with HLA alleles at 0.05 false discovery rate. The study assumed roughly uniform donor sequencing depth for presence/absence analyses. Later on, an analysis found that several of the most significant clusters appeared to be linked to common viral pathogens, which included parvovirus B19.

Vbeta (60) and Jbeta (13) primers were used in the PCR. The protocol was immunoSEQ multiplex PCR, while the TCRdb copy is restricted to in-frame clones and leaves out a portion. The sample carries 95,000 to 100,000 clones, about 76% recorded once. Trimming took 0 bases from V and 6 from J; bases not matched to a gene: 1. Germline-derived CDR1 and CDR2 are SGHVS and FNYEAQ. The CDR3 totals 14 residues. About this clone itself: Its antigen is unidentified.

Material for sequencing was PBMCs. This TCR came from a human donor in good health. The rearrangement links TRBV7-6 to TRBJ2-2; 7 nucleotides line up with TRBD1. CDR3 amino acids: CASSLAQGAGELFF. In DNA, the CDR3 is TGTGCCAGCAGCTTAGCGCAGGGGGCCGGGGAGCTGTTTTTT. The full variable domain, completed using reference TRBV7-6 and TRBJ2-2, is GAGVSQSPRYKVTKRGQDVALRCDPISGHVSLYWYRQALGQGPEFLTYFNYEAQQDKSGLPNDRFSAERPEGSISTLTIQRTEQRDSAMYRCASSLAQGAGELFFGEGSRLTVL.